Sequencing of this T cell receptor beta chain was carried out in a study of human T cells and chemical hapten exposure. Study context: Patients had diphenylcyclopropenone applied to the scalp weekly throughout the approximately 26-week study.

In this sample, this clonotype turned up many times. The study used a library that attached unique molecular identifiers to individual cDNA molecules. One entry per CDR3 protein, called by TCRdb with MiXCR from the RACE reads. The table includes 65,000 to 85,000 distinct CDR3 sequences, 10% to 15% detected once. Germline V gene data show CDR1 as WSHSY and CDR2 as SAAADI. CDR3 length equals 12 residues. Trimming took 0 bases from V and 5 from J, leaving 3 bases between them. The time point denotes: patch test 1, 2 weeks after DPC sensitization. As to treatment: therapeutic diphenylcyclopropenone sensitization with weekly scalp DPC. Whole blood that had not been fractionated was the source of extracted total RNA.

The source material was whole blood, sampled in connection with sensitization to the hapten diphenylcyclopropenone (DPC). This receptor was identified in an older woman with alopecia areata. Some clones in this sample may be carry-over from other donors' samples. The rearrangement uses TRBV10-2 and TRBJ2-3; D gene uncertain. CDR3 amino acids: CASSESGDTQYF. Written as DNA, the CDR3 is TGCGCCAGCAGTGAGTCCGGAGATACGCAGTATTTT.